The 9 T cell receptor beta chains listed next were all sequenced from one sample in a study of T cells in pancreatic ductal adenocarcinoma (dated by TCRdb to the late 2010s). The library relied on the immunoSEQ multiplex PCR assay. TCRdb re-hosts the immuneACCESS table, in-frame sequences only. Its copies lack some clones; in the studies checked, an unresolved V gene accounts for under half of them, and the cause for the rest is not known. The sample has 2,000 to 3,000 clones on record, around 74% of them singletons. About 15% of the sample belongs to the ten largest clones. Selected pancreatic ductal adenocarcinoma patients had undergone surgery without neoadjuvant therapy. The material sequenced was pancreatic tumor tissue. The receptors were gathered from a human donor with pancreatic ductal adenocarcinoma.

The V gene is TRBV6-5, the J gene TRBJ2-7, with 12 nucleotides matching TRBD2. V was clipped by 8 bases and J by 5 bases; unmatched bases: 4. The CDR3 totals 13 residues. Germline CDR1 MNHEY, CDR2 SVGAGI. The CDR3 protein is CASQTSGGHEQYF. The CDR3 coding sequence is TGTGCCAGCCAGACTAGCGGGGGCCACGAGCAGTACTTC.

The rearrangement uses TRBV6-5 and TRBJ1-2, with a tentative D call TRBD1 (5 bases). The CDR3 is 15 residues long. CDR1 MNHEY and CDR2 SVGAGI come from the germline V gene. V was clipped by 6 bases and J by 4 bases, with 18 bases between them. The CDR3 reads CASSTAGTNPYGYTF. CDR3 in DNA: TGTGCCAGCAGCACGGCCGGGACCAACCCCTATGGCTACACCTTC.

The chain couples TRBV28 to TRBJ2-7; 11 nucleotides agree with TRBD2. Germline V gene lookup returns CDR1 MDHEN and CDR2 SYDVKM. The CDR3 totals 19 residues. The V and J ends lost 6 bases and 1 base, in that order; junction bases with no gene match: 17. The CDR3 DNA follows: TGTGCCAGCAGCGGACCAGGACTAGCGGGCACCTATGGATCCTACGAGCAGTACTTC. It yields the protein CASSGPGLAGTYGSYEQYF.

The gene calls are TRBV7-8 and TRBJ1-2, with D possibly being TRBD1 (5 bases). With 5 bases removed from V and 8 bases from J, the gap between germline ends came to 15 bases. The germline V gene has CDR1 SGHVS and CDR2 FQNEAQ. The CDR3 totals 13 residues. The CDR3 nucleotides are TGTGCCAGCAGCCCCCTGGGGGAAAGAGGCTACACCTTC. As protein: CASSPLGERGYTF.

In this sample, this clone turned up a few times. CDR3 nucleotides: TGTGCCAGCAGCTCAGCGGGGGTGGAGACCCAGTACTTC. This gives the protein CASSSAGVETQYF. The chain is built from TRBV7-6 and TRBJ2-5; 8 bases are a match to TRBD2. After removal of 4 bases from V and 5 bases from J, the junction contained 3 bases not matched to a gene. Germline V gives CDR1 SGHVS, CDR2 FNYEAQ. This CDR3 contains 13 residues.

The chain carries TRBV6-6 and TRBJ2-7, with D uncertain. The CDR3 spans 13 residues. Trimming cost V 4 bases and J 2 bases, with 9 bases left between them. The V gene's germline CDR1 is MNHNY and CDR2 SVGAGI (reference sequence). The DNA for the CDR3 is TGTGCCAGCAGTTTCGGTAGACCCTACGAGCAGTACTTC. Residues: CASSFGRPYEQYF.

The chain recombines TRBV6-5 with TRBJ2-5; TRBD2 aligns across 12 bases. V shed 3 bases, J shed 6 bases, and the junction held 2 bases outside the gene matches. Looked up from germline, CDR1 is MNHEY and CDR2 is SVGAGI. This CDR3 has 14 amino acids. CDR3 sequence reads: CASSYTSGRKTQYF. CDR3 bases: TGTGCCAGCAGTTATACTAGCGGGAGGAAGACCCAGTACTTC.

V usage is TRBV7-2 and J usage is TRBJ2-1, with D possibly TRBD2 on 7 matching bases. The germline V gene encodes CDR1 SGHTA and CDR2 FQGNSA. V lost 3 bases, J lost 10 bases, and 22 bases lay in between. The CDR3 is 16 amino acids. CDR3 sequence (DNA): TGTGCCAGCAGCTTTAAGGGGGGGGCGGGGATATTAGAGCAGTTCTTC. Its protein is CASSFKGGAGILEQFF.

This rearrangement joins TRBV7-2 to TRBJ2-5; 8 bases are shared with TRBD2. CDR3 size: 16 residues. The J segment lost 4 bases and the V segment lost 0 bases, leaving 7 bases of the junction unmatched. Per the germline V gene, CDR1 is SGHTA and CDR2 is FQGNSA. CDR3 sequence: CASSLAGLADSETQYF. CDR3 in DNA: TGTGCCAGCAGCTTAGCCGGACTAGCTGATTCAGAGACCCAGTACTTC.